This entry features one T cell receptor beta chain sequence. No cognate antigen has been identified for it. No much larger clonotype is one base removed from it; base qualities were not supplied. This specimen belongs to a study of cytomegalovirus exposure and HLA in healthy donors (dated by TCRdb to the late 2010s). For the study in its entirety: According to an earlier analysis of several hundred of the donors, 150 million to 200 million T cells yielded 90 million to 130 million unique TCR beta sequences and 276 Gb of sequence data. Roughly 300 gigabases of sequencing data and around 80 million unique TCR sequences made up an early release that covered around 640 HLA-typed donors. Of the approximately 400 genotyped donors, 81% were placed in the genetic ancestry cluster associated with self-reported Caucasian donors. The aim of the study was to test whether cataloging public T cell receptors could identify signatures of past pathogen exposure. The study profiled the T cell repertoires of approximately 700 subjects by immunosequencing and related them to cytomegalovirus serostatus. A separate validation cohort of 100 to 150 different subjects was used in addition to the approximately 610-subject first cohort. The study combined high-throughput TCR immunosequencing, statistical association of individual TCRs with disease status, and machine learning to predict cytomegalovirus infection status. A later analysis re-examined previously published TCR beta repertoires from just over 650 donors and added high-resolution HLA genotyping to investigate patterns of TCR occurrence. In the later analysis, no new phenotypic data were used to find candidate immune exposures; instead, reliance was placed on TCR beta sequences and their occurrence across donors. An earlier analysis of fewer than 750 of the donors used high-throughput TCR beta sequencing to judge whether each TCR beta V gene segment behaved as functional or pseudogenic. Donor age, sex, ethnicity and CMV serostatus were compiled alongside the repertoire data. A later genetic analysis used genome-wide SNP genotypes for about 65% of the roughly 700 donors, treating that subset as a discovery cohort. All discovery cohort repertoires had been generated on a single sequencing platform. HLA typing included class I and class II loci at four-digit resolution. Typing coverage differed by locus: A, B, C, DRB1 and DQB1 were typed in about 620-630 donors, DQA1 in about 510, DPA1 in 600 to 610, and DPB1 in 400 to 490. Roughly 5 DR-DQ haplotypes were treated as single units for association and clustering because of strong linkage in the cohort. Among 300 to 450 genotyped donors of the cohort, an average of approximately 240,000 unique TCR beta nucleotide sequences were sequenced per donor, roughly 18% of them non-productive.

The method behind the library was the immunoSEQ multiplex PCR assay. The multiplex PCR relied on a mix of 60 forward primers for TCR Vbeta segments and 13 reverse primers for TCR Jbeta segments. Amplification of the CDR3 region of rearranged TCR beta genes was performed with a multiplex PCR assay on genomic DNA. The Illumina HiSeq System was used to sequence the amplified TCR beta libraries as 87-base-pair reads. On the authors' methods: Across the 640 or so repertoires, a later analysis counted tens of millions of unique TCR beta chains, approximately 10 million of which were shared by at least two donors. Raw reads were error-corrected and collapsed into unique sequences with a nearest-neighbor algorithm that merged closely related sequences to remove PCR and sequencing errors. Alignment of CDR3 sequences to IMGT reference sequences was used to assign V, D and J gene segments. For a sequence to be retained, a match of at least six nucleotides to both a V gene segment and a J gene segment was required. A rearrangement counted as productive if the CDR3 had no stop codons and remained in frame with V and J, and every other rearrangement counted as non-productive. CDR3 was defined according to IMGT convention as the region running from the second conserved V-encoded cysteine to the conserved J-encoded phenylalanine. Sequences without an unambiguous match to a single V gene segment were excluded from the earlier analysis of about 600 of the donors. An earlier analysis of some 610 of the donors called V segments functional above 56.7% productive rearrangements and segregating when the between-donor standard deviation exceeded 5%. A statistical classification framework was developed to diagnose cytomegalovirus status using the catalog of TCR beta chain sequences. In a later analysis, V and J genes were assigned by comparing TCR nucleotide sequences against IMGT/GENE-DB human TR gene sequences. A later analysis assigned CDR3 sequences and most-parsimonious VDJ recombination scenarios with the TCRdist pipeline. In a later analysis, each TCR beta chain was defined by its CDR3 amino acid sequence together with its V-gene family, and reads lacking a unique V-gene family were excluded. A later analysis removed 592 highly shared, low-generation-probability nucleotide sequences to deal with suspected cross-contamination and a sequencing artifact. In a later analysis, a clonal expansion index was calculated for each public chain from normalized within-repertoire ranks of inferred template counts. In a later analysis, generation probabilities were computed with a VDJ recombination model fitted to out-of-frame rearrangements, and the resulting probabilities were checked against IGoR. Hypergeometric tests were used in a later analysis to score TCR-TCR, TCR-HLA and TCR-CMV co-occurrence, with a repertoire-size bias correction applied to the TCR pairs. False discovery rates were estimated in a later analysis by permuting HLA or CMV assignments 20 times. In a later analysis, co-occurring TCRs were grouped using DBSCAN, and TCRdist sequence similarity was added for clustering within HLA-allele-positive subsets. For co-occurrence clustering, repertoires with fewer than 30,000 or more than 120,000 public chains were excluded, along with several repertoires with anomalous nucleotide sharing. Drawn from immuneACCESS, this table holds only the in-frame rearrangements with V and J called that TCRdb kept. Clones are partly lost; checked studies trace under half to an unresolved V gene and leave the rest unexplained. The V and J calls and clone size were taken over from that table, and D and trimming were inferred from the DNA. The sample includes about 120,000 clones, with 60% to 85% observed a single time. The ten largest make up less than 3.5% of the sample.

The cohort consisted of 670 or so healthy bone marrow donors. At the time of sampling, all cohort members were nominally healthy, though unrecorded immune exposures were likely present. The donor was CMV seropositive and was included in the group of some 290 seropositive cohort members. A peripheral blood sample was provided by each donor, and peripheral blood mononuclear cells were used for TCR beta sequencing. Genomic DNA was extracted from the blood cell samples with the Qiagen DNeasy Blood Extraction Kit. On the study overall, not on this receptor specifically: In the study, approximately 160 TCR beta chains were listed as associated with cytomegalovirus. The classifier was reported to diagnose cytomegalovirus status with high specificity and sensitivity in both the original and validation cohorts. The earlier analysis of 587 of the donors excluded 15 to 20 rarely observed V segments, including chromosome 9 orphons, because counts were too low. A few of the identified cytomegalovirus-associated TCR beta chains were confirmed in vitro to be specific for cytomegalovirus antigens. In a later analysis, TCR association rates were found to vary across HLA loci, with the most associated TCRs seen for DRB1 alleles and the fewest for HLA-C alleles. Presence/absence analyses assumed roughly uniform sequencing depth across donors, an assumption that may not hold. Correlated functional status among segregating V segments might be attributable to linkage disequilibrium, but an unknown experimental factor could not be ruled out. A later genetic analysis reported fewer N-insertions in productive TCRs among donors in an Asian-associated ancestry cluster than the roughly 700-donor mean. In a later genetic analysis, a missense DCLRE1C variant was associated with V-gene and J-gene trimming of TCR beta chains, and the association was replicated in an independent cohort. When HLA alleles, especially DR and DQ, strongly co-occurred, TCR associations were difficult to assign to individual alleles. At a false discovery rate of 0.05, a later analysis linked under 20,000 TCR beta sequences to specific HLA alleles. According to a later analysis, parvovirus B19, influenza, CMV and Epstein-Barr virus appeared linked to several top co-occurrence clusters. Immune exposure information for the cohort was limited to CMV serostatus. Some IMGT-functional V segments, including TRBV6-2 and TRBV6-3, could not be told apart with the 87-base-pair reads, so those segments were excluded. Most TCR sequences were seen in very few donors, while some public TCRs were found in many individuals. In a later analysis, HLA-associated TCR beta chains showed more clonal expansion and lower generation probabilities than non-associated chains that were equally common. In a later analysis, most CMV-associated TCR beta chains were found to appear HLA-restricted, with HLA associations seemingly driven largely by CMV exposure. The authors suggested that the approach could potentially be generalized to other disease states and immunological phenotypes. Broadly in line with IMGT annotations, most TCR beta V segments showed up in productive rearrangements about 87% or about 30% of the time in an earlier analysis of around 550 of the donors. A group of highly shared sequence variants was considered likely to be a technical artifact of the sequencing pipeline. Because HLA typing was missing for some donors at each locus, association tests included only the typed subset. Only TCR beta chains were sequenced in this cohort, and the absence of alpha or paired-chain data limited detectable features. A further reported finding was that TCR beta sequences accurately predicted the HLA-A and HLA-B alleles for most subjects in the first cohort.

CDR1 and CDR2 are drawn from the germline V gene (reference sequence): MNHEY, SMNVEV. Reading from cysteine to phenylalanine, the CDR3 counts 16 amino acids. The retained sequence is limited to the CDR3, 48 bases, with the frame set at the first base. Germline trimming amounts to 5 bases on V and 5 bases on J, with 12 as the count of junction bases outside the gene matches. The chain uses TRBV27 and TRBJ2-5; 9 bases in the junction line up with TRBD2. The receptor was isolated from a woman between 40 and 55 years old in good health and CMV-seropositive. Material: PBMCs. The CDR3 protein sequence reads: CASSKTGLARGETQYF. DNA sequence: TGTGCCAGCAGTAAGACGGGACTAGCCCGAGGCGAGACCCAGTACTTC.